A selection of T cell receptor beta chains follows, all from one sample in a study. TCRdb reprocessed the 5' RACE reads with MiXCR, giving one entry per CDR3 protein. This repertoire shows over 55,000 distinct CDR3 sequences, 28% found once; its top ten account for 2.5% to 3.5%. The sequenced material came from tumor-infiltrating memory CD4+ T cells sorted from the breast tumor. These receptors came from a female donor with breast cancer. CDR3s include the opening cysteine and the closing phenylalanine or tryptophan. A D gene is named only where the DNA matches it firmly. A row's size may be missing; if present it is once, few, many or a size class.

cdr3_nt	cdr3_aa	v_call	j_call	clone_size	d_call
TGTGCCAGCAGCTCGTACGCTCAGGGAGGTGAAGCCTTCTTT	CASSSYAQGGEAFF	TRBV7-3	TRBJ1-1	-	-
TGCGCCAGCAGCTTGGGGACACTCAGTCAGCCCCAGCATTTT	CASSLGTLSQPQHF	TRBV5-1	TRBJ1-5	once	-
TGTGCCAGCAGCCCTAGGGGACTAGCGGGACCCCTGGGCACAGATACGCAGTATTTT	CASSPRGLAGPLGTDTQYF	TRBV7-2	TRBJ2-3	few	TRBD2
TGTGCCAGTAGTATTGCACAGGGAGGGGTAGCTTTCTTT	CASSIAQGGVAFF	TRBV19	TRBJ1-1	-	-
TGCGCCAGCAGCTTACCTGGCTACGAGCAGTACTTC	CASSLPGYEQYF	TRBV5-1	TRBJ2-7	-	-
TGCGCCAGCAGCTTGGCAGTCGGGTTCGCCACCAACTACACCTTC	CASSLAVGFATNYTF	TRBV5-1	TRBJ1-2	-	-
TGTGCCGGCAGACAGACAGGTGGGAATGAGCAGTTCTTC	CAGRQTGGNEQFF	TRBV11-2	TRBJ2-1	-	-
TGCAGTGCTAGCCGAAGTGCGAACACTGAAGCTTTCTTT	CSASRSANTEAFF	TRBV20-1	TRBJ1-1	-	-
TGCGCCAGCAGCTTGGCGGGGGGGGCTATGACTGAAGCTTTCTTT	CASSLAGGAMTEAFF	TRBV5-1	TRBJ1-1	few	-
TGTGCCAGCGTTTCTCCTGCGGGTACCTACGAGCAGTACTTC	CASVSPAGTYEQYF	TRBV2	TRBJ2-7	-	-
TGTGCCAGCAGCTTAAGTAGCGGGAGCTACGAGCAGTACTTC	CASSLSSGSYEQYF	TRBV7-3	TRBJ2-7	many	TRBD2
TGCAGTGCTAGAGATGGGGTGGGGGGCCGAGAGACCCAGTACTTC	CSARDGVGGRETQYF	TRBV20-1	TRBJ2-5	-	-
TGCAGTGCTTCAGACAGGGGGGATTCACCCCTCCACTTT	CSASDRGDSPLHF	TRBV20-1	TRBJ1-6	few	TRBD1
TGTGCCAGCTCACCAGAGTGGGAAAACATTCAGAACTTC	CASSPEWENIQNF	TRBV18	TRBJ2-4	-	-
TGCAGTGCTAGACCCTACGCTCAGACCCAGTACTTC	CSARPYAQTQYF	TRBV20-1	TRBJ2-5	few	-
TGCAGTGCTTCCACAGGGGGCGCAGATTCCTACGAGCAGTACTTC	CSASTGGADSYEQYF	TRBV20-1	TRBJ2-7	-	TRBD1
TGCGCCAGCAGCTACCTCGGGTCTAGCGGGAGGACCGGCAATACGCAGTATTTT	CASSYLGSSGRTGNTQYF	TRBV5-1	TRBJ2-3	-	TRBD2
TGCGCCAGCAACCCCGACAGGGGGCTTATCAACGAGCAGTACTTC	CASNPDRGLINEQYF	TRBV5-1	TRBJ2-7	few	TRBD1
TGTGCCAGCAGCCCCTCCGGGACACTCACTGAAGCTTTCTTT	CASSPSGTLTEAFF	TRBV11-3	TRBJ1-1	few	-
TGTGCCAGCAGCTCCAGGGACAACTATGGCTACACCTTC	CASSSRDNYGYTF	TRBV7-2	TRBJ1-2	few	-
TGCAGTGCTAGAGCCCGGGACAAGGCCAACTATGGCTACACCTTC	CSARARDKANYGYTF	TRBV20-1	TRBJ1-2	few	-
TGCACCAGCAGCCTTGGGGACGCCTACAATGAGCAGTTCTTC	CTSSLGDAYNEQFF	TRBV5-1	TRBJ2-1	-	-
TGTGCCGCCAGGGGCGGGGGGGAGCAGTTTTTT	CAARGGGEQFF	TRBV6-5	TRBJ2-2	-	TRBD2
TGTGCCAGCAGCTTTGGCAGGGGTGAAAAACTGTTTTTT	CASSFGRGEKLFF	TRBV7-9	TRBJ1-4	-	-
TGTGCCAGCAGTTACTCGGGACAGGCCGTCTCTGGGGCCAACGTCCTGACTTTC	CASSYSGQAVSGANVLTF	TRBV6-5	TRBJ2-6	few	TRBD1
TGCAGTGCTAGTGGGGACTGGGGAGGTGAAAAACTGTTTTTT	CSASGDWGGEKLFF	TRBV20-1	TRBJ1-4	many	-
TGTGCCAGCAGCGAAGGACTCACAGATACGCAGTATTTT	CASSEGLTDTQYF	TRBV7-2	TRBJ2-3	-	-
TGCAGTGCATTTGGGCCCGACCGGGGGGACACTGAAGCTTTCTTT	CSAFGPDRGDTEAFF	TRBV20-1	TRBJ1-1	-	-
TGTGCCATCCCTCGGGGGCGGGATCTAGAGACCCAGTACTTC	CAIPRGRDLETQYF	TRBV9	TRBJ2-5	-	-
TGTGCCAGCAGCCAGGGACATGATAATTCACCCCTCCACTTT	CASSQGHDNSPLHF	TRBV7-3	TRBJ1-6	-	-
TGTGCCAGCAGATCCTCTGGAAACACCATATATTTT	CASRSSGNTIYF	TRBV25-1	TRBJ1-3	-	-
TGCGCCAGCAGCTTGGGTCAACGGTCTCGTGGGACGGAGACCCAGTACTTC	CASSLGQRSRGTETQYF	TRBV5-1	TRBJ2-5	few	-
TGTACCAGCAGCCCGCCGACTAGCTTCCACGAGCAGTACTTC	CTSSPPTSFHEQYF	TRBV7-9	TRBJ2-7	few	TRBD2
TGCAGTGCTAGCCGCCGCCGGGCTAGCGGGAGGGAGGAGGAGCAGTTCTTC	CSASRRRASGREEEQFF	TRBV20-1	TRBJ2-1	-	TRBD2
TGTGCCGTATTCTCCGGGACAGGGATTCAGCCCCAGCATTTT	CAVFSGTGIQPQHF	TRBV28	TRBJ1-5	-	TRBD1
TGTGCTAGCAGCTTAGGGGGCACAGATACGCAGTATTTT	CASSLGGTDTQYF	TRBV7-7	TRBJ2-3	-	-
TGTGCCTGGATAAAGATCCGGAATAGTGCTTCACCCCTCCACTTT	CAWIKIRNSASPLHF	TRBV30	TRBJ1-6	-	-
TGTGCCAGCAGTTCTGGGCAGTATAGCAATCAGCCCCAGCATTTT	CASSSGQYSNQPQHF	TRBV12-3/TRBV12-4	TRBJ1-5	-	-
TGCAGTGCTAGAGGCGGACCCCTCGGGGGGGTTCATTCACCCCTCCACTTT	CSARGGPLGGVHSPLHF	TRBV20-1	TRBJ1-6	few	-
TGTGCCAGCAGAACCGGACTGAACAATCAGCCCCAGCATTTT	CASRTGLNNQPQHF	TRBV12-3/TRBV12-4	TRBJ1-5	-	-
TGTGCCAGCAGTCCCAGGGGTTCACCCCTCCACTTT	CASSPRGSPLHF	TRBV12-3/TRBV12-4	TRBJ1-6	many	-
TGTGCCGTGGGGACGGAGTACACTGAAGCTTTCTTT	CAVGTEYTEAFF	TRBV10-3	TRBJ1-1	-	-
TGTGCCAGCAGTAAGAGCTCGCACAGGGAAACTGAAGCTTGCTTT	CASSKSSHRETEACF	TRBV6-1	TRBJ1-1	few	-
TGTGCCAGCAGTTCCACACCGAACTATGGCTACACCTTC	CASSSTPNYGYTF	TRBV6-2/TRBV6-3	TRBJ1-2	-	-
TGCGCCAGCAGCACAGATCAACAGGGGGCGTACGAGCAGTACTTC	CASSTDQQGAYEQYF	TRBV6-5	TRBJ2-7	few	TRBD1